Listed below are T cell receptor beta chains from one sample, sequenced in a study of tumor and adjacent non-tumor tissue in lung cancer. Each CDR3 protein is one row after TCRdb ran MiXCR on the multiplex PCR reads. The table lists around 75,000 distinct CDR3 sequences, 65% to 75% of them singletons. Sequenced input: distant non-tumor lung tissue. The receptors were sampled from a woman aged 50 to 65 with non-small cell lung cancer. The CDR3 runs from the conserved cysteine through the conserved F or W. The order of the fields is V gene, J gene, clone size, CDR3 protein. Size tells how often a clone was seen (once, few, many) or the class of an expanded clone, and some rows leave it out.

v_gene: TRBV6-7
j_gene: TRBJ2-3
abundance: few
CDR3aa: CASSPNYPLDTQYF

v_gene: TRBV20-1
j_gene: TRBJ2-5
abundance: .
CDR3aa: CSAQYPLIQETQYF

v_gene: TRBV4-3
j_gene: TRBJ2-7
abundance: .
CDR3aa: CASSQESEDEQYF

v_gene: TRBV29-1
j_gene: TRBJ2-5
abundance: .
CDR3aa: CSYARGFQETQYF

v_gene: TRBV6-6
j_gene: TRBJ2-7
abundance: few
CDR3aa: CASTSDGRQGISYEQYF

v_gene: TRBV20-1
j_gene: TRBJ2-5
abundance: many
CDR3aa: CSARDRASGTLSETQYF

v_gene: TRBV4-1
j_gene: TRBJ2-2
abundance: .
CDR3aa: CASSQGFGLSGGGELFF

v_gene: TRBV11-1
j_gene: TRBJ2-3
abundance: few
CDR3aa: CISSLSGRPDTQYF

v_gene: TRBV7-9
j_gene: TRBJ2-2
abundance: few
CDR3aa: CASSASRGMNTGELFF

v_gene: TRBV4-3
j_gene: TRBJ2-1
abundance: .
CDR3aa: CASSYASRNNEQFF

v_gene: TRBV20-1
j_gene: .
abundance: .
CDR3aa: CSDNRGIQPQYF

v_gene: TRBV28
j_gene: TRBJ2-7
abundance: .
CDR3aa: CASNSGYRGLQYEQYF

v_gene: TRBV4-2
j_gene: TRBJ2-1
abundance: .
CDR3aa: CASSQDSTSGSLYGQSF

v_gene: TRBV11-3
j_gene: TRBJ2-1
abundance: few
CDR3aa: CASSLYERDGQFF

v_gene: TRBV11-1
j_gene: TRBJ2-1
abundance: .
CDR3aa: CASILAVEQDEQFF

v_gene: TRBV5-1
j_gene: TRBJ1-1
abundance: .
CDR3aa: CACSPTIGQGGEAFF

v_gene: TRBV6-2/TRBV6-3
j_gene: TRBJ2-1
abundance: many
CDR3aa: CASSYLTGYPRYNEQFF

v_gene: TRBV6-2/TRBV6-3
j_gene: TRBJ2-1
abundance: .
CDR3aa: CASSSQIDRQTIYDEQFF

v_gene: TRBV12-3/TRBV12-4
j_gene: TRBJ2-1
abundance: many
CDR3aa: CASVPGGAYNEQFF

v_gene: TRBV11-1
j_gene: TRBJ2-2
abundance: many
CDR3aa: CASRGAGRGELFF

v_gene: TRBV6-2/TRBV6-3
j_gene: TRBJ2-7
abundance: once
CDR3aa: CASLGQLPNEQYF

v_gene: TRBV6-6
j_gene: TRBJ2-7
abundance: .
CDR3aa: CASRPGDISYEQYF

v_gene: TRBV4-1
j_gene: TRBJ1-3
abundance: .
CDR3aa: CASSQWGSTSGNTIYF

v_gene: TRBV29-1
j_gene: TRBJ2-1
abundance: .
CDR3aa: CSVGETGYNSEQFF

v_gene: TRBV11-1
j_gene: TRBJ2-3
abundance: few
CDR3aa: CASSIATVADTQYF

v_gene: TRBV28
j_gene: TRBJ2-5
abundance: many
CDR3aa: CASTSLETQYF

v_gene: TRBV12-3/TRBV12-4
j_gene: TRBJ1-4
abundance: .
CDR3aa: CASRRTGSPNGKLFF

v_gene: TRBV20-1
j_gene: TRBJ2-3
abundance: many
CDR3aa: CSASREFGDTQYF

v_gene: TRBV11-2
j_gene: TRBJ2-7
abundance: .
CDR3aa: CASRALAGSYEQYF

v_gene: TRBV29-1
j_gene: TRBJ2-7
abundance: .
CDR3aa: CNVSSTGSYEQYF

v_gene: TRBV4-1
j_gene: TRBJ2-1
abundance: many
CDR3aa: CASSPGPGTSSGIYNEQFF

v_gene: TRBV11-2
j_gene: TRBJ2-7
abundance: .
CDR3aa: CASSFGGTSSYEQYF

v_gene: TRBV11-3
j_gene: TRBJ2-3
abundance: once
CDR3aa: CANSLDRLADTQYF

v_gene: TRBV11-2
j_gene: TRBJ2-7
abundance: .
CDR3aa: CASSPWSSGSYDQYF

v_gene: TRBV11-2
j_gene: TRBJ2-1
abundance: .
CDR3aa: CSSSPIRHAYNEQFF

v_gene: TRBV6-1
j_gene: TRBJ1-4
abundance: .
CDR3aa: CPSSVGGSTNEKLFF

v_gene: TRBV11-2
j_gene: TRBJ2-7
abundance: .
CDR3aa: CASNPWASGSHEQYF

v_gene: TRBV11-2
j_gene: TRBJ1-3
abundance: .
CDR3aa: CAGSLTRTHTGNTIYF

v_gene: TRBV11-2
j_gene: TRBJ2-1
abundance: .
CDR3aa: CASSLAGGLGEQLF

v_gene: TRBV11-1
j_gene: TRBJ2-7
abundance: .
CDR3aa: CASSLWDRPTYEQYF

v_gene: TRBV15
j_gene: TRBJ1-6
abundance: .
CDR3aa: CATSRGGQGAGNSPLHF

v_gene: TRBV11-2
j_gene: TRBJ2-7
abundance: .
CDR3aa: CANSIAAGYEQYF

v_gene: TRBV4-1
j_gene: TRBJ2-1
abundance: many
CDR3aa: CASSQPTGGASLSYNEQFF

v_gene: TRBV11-2
j_gene: TRBJ2-3
abundance: .
CDR3aa: CASSSGKQKSDTQYF

v_gene: TRBV14
j_gene: TRBJ1-3
abundance: few
CDR3aa: CASSPSSGNTIYF

v_gene: TRBV4-1
j_gene: TRBJ2-1
abundance: once
CDR3aa: CASSQTMNELFF